The entry below gives a single TCR beta chain sequence along with its context. Under the authors' procedure: Counts of nucleated cells, estimated from reference gene primer amplification, were obtained. Sequenced by immunoSEQ multiplex PCR; TCRdb stores in-frame clones only, minus some. That table furnishes V, J and clone size, whereas the DNA furnished D and trimming. The table includes just over 300,000 clones, 80% to 90% detected once. The sample is drawn from a study of blood T cell repertoires in COVID-19. J gave up 4 bases and V 6 bases, and 4 bases lay outside the gene matches. The CDR3 extends over 12 amino acids. CDR1 is SQVTM and CDR2 is ANQGSEA in the germline V gene.

The clonotype was recovered from a young man who had recovered from COVID-19. The chain employs TRBV29-1 and TRBJ1-2; the match to TRBD1 covers 8 bases. What was sequenced was PBMCs or T cells enriched from blood (not recorded which). This chain's CDR3 is CSVRQGPYGYTF. CDR3 nucleotide sequence: TGCAGCGTCCGACAGGGGCCCTATGGCTACACCTTC.